The next 17 T cell receptor beta chains were all read from a single sample in a study of T cell responses to AZD1222 COVID-19 vaccine (dated by TCRdb to about 2021). The protocol used for the library was the immunoSEQ multiplex PCR assay. The source is immuneACCESS, and TCRdb retained only in-frame sequences with V and J called. Part of the clones is not carried over; for the studies checked, unresolved V genes explain less than half of this, and the remainder is unexplained. A total of approximately 120,000 clones appear in this sample, 80% to 90% of them only once. The top ten constitute about 29% of the sample. In light of the paper, this sample's time point label describes: about 28 days (+/-7) after the second vaccine dose. The input for sequencing was peripheral blood, taken 28 days after the second AZD1222 dose. The source is an adult who received the AZD1222 COVID-19 vaccine.

This clone was detected ten times or more. J is TRBJ2-7 and V is TRBV5-1; the D gene is possibly TRBD2 (7 bases). This CDR3 contains 11 residues. V lost 3 bases, J lost 9 bases, and 10 bases lay in between. Per the germline V gene, CDR1 is SGHRS and CDR2 is YFSETQ. The CDR3, as DNA: TGCGCCAGCAGCTCGGGGGGCTGGCAGTACTTC. Protein: CASSSGGWQYF.

This clone has more than one count but fewer than ten. This chain links TRBV15 with TRBJ1-2, with TRBD1 matching 7 bases. CDR3 size: 15 residues. Germline trimming cut 5 bases from V and 6 bases from J; bases unmatched to any gene: 12. CDR1 and CDR2 from the germline V gene are LNHNV and YYDKDF (reference sequence). The CDR3 DNA sequence: TGTGCCACCAGCTGGGGGGACAGCGCGTTGAATGGCTACACCTTC. This gives the protein CATSWGDSALNGYTF.

V usage is TRBV4-2 and J usage is TRBJ2-1; no reliable D call. This CDR3 has 13 residues. Looked up from germline, CDR1 is LGHNA and CDR2 is YNFKEQ. Trimming left V 1 base short and J 4 bases short, with 5 bases between. The CDR3 DNA reads TGTGCCAGCAGCCAAGGGTCATACAATGAGCAGTTCTTC. Its translation: CASSQGSYNEQFF.

The chain uses TRBV7-2 and TRBJ1-4, with 10 bases identical to TRBD1. This CDR3 region has 17 residues. In germline, CDR1 is SGHTA, CDR2 FQGNSA. Trimming removed 5 bases from V and 2 bases from J; junction bases left unmatched: 8. CDR3 protein: CASSPRQGALTNEKLFF. The CDR3 nucleotides are TGTGCCAGCAGCCCTCGACAGGGGGCGCTTACTAATGAAAAACTGTTTTTT.

The chain couples TRBV5-1 to TRBJ2-2, with D possibly matching TRBD1 (5 bases). The CDR3 has 14 residues. Between the trimmed V and J ends, which lost 4 bases and 1 base, there was a span of 8 bases. The germline V gene has CDR1 SGHRS and CDR2 YFSETQ. The CDR3, as DNA: TGCGCCAGCAGCGCTACAGGGAACACCGGGGAGCTGTTTTTT. Its translation is CASSATGNTGELFF.

This clone appeared once. This chain links TRBV7-9 with TRBJ1-2; D might be TRBD1 (5 bases). Trimming stripped 7 bases from V and 2 bases from J, with 11 bases between. The CDR3 has 13 residues. CDR1 is SEHNR and CDR2 is FQNEAQ in the germline V gene (reference sequence). The CDR3, as DNA: TGTGCCAGCATCAGGGATCAAAACTATGGCTACACCTTC. Encoded protein: CASIRDQNYGYTF.

The chain employs TRBV10-3 and TRBJ2-1, with 7 bases lining up with TRBD1. The CDR3 totals 12 residues. J lost 6 bases, V lost 6 bases, and 2 bases had no gene match. Germline loops: CDR1 ENHRY, CDR2 SYGVKD. CDR3 bases: TGTGCCATCAGCCGGACAGGCAATGAGCAGTTCTTC. Amino acids: CAISRTGNEQFF.

V is TRBV2 and J is TRBJ2-7, with D perhaps TRBD1 or TRBD2 (5 bases each). Germline V gives CDR1 SNHLY, CDR2 FYNNEI. The CDR3 covers 14 residues. V was pared by 7 bases and J by 3 bases, with 16 bases between. The CDR3 is CASTRDLEYYEQYF. Written as DNA, the CDR3 is TGTGCCAGCACCCGGGACCTCGAATACTACGAGCAGTACTTC.

This clone was observed a few times. The chain carries TRBV28 and TRBJ1-5; possible D gene TRBD1, 5 bases. The CDR3 sequence is 15 residues long. Germline V gene sequence: CDR1 MDHEN, CDR2 SYDVKM. Trimming removed 5 bases at V and 5 bases at J, with 16 bases between. The CDR3 DNA follows: TGTGCCAGCAGTCGCCCTCAGGGTTTAGATCAGCCCCAGCATTTT. It translates to CASSRPQGLDQPQHF.

The V gene is TRBV6-5, the J gene TRBJ1-4, with 9 bases matching TRBD1. The CDR3 contains 13 residues. The V and J ends lost 6 bases and 7 bases, in that order; junction bases with no gene match: 3. CDR1 and CDR2 (germline): MNHEY, SVGAGI. The CDR3 loop reads CASRGQGFEKLFF. The CDR3 nucleotides are TGTGCCAGCAGGGGACAGGGCTTTGAAAAACTGTTTTTT.

The chain employs TRBV11-2 and TRBJ2-7; D is unresolved. From germline, CDR1 is SGHAT and CDR2 FQNNGV. The CDR3 runs to 14 residues. V dropped 2 bases and J dropped 2 bases, with 10 bases sitting between them. The CDR3 protein is CASSLNGLAYEQYF. Here the CDR3 DNA reads TGTGCCAGCAGCTTAAATGGGCTGGCCTACGAGCAGTACTTC.

The chain uses TRBV5-1 and TRBJ1-3; the D gene is possibly TRBD1 (6 bases). CDR1 is SGHRS and CDR2 is YFSETQ in the germline V gene. Trimming took 2 bases from V and 5 from J, leaving 11 bases between them. The CDR3 totals 14 residues. The DNA for the CDR3 is TGCGCCAGCAGCTTACCGGGGACACGAAACACCATATATTTT. Amino acids: CASSLPGTRNTIYF.

J is TRBJ1-4 and V is TRBV4-2, with D uncertain. This CDR3 region has 14 residues. The ends were cut back, 4 bases at V and 4 bases at J, with 10 bases in the middle. Germline CDR1 LGHNA, CDR2 YNFKEQ. CDR3 region: CASSPLGSNEKLFF. The CDR3 DNA reads TGTGCCAGCAGCCCACTGGGCAGTAATGAAAAACTGTTTTTT.

The V call is TRBV5-4, the J call TRBJ2-3; 8 nucleotides align to TRBD1. Losses at the gene ends were 4 bases for V and 3 bases for J; bases not matched to a gene: 4. Germline-derived CDR1 and CDR2 are SGHNT and YYREEE (reference sequence). The CDR3 sequence is 14 residues long. The CDR3 region is CASSQRQGTDTQYF. In nucleotides, the CDR3 is TGTGCCAGCAGCCAACGACAGGGGACAGATACGCAGTATTTT.

The CDR3 sequence: CASSLSQGLDEKLFF. The CDR3 DNA reads TGCGCCAGCAGCTTATCTCAGGGTCTGGATGAAAAACTGTTTTTT. The rearrangement links TRBV5-1 to TRBJ1-4; possibly TRBD1 for D (5 bases). Trimming shortened V by 2 bases and J by 6 bases, and 14 bases separated the two germline ends. The V gene's germline CDR1 is SGHRS and CDR2 YFSETQ. This CDR3 region has 15 residues.

The rearrangement joins TRBV28 to TRBJ2-7; TRBD1 agrees at 9 bases. The CDR3 runs 16 residues. Trimming removed 9 bases from V and 3 bases from J; junction bases left unmatched: 15. Germline CDR1 MDHEN, CDR2 SYDVKM. The DNA of the CDR3 is TGTGCCAGTAAGACTATTAAACAGGGGGCCCTCTACGAGCAGTACTTC. Translation: CASKTIKQGALYEQYF.

The chain joins TRBV28 to TRBJ1-4; TRBD1 agrees at 7 bases. CDR1 is MDHEN and CDR2 is SYDVKM in the germline V gene. The J segment lost 2 bases and the V segment lost 5 bases, leaving 8 bases of the junction unmatched. The CDR3 sequence is 16 residues long. The CDR3 region has the DNA TGTGCCAGCAGTGCCACCACAGGGGCTACTAATGAAAAACTGTTTTTT. Translating gives CASSATTGATNEKLFF.